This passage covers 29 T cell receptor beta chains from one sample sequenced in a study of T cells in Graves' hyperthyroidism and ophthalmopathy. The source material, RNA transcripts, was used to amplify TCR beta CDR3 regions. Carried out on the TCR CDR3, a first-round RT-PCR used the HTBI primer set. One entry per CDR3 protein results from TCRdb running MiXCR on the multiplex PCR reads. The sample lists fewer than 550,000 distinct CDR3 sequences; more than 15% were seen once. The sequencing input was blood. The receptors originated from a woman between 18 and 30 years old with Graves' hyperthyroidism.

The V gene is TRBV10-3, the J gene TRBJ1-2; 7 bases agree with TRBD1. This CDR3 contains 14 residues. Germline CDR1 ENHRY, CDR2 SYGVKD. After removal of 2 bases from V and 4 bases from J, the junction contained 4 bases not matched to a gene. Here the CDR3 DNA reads TGTGCCATCAGTGAGCGGACAGGTCTCTATGGCTACACCTTC. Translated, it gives CAISERTGLYGYTF.

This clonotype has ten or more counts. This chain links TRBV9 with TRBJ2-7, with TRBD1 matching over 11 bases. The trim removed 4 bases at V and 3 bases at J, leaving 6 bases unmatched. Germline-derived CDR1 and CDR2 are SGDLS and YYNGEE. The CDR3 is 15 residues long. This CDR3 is CASSQGQGGLYEQYF. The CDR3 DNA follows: TGTGCCAGCAGCCAGGGACAGGGGGGGCTCTACGAGCAGTACTTC.

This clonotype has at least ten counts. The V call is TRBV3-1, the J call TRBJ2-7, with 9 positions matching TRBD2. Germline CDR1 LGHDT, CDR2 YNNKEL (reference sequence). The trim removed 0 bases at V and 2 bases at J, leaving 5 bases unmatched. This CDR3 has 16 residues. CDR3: CASSQEALAGPYEQYF. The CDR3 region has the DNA TGTGCCAGCAGCCAAGAGGCACTAGCGGGCCCCTACGAGCAGTACTTC.

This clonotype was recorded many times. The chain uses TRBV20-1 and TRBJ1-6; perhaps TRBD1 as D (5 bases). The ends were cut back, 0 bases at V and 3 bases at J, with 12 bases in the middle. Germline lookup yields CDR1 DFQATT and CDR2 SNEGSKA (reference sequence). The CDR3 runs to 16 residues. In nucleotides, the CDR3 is TGCAGTGCTAGAGAGGGGCGGGGTTACTATAATTCACCCCTCCACTTT. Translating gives CSAREGRGYYNSPLHF.

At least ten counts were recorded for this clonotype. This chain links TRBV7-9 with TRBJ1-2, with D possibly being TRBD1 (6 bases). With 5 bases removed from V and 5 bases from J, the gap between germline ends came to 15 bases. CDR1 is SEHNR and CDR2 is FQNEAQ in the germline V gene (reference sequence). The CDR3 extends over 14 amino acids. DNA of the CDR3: TGTGCCAGCAGCCGATCAGGGGCGGGGTATGGCTACACCTTC. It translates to CASSRSGAGYGYTF.

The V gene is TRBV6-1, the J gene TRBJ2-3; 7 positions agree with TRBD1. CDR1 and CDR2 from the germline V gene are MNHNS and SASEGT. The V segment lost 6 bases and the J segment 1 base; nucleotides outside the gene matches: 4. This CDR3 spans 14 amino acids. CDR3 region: CASRGQKGTDTQYF. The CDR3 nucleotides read TGTGCCAGCAGGGGACAGAAGGGCACAGATACGCAGTATTTT.

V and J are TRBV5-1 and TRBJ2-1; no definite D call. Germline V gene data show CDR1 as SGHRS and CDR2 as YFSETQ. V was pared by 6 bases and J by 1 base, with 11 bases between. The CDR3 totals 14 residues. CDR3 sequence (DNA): TGCGCCAGCACTTTTGGTGATTCCTACAATGAGCAGTTCTTC. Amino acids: CASTFGDSYNEQFF.

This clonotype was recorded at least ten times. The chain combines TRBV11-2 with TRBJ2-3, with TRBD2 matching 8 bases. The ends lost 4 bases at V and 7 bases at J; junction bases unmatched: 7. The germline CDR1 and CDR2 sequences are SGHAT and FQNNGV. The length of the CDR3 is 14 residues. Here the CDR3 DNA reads TGTGCCAGCAGCTCAGCGGGAGCAGGGAATACGCAGTATTTT. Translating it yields CASSSAGAGNTQYF.

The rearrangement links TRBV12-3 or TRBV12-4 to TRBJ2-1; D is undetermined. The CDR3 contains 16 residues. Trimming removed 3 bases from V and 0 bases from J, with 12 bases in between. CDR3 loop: CASSFGRTSSYNEQFF. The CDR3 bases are TGTGCCAGCAGTTTTGGGCGGACGAGCTCCTACAATGAGCAGTTCTTC.

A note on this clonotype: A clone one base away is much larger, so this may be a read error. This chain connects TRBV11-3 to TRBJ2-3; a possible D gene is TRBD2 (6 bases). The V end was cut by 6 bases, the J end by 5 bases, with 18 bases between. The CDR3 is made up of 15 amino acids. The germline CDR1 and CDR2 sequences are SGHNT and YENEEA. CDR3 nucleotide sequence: TGTGCCAGCAGTCACGGACTACACGCTAGAGATACGCAGTATTTT. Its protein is CASSHGLHARDTQYF.

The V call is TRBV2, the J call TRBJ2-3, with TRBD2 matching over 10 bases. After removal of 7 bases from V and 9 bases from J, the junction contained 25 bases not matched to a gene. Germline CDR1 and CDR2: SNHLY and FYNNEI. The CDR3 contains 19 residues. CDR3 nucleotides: TGTGCCAGCAAGGGAGCGGGAGGGCTAGGCACCGGGGACCGTCTGACGCAGTATTTT. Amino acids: CASKGAGGLGTGDRLTQYF.

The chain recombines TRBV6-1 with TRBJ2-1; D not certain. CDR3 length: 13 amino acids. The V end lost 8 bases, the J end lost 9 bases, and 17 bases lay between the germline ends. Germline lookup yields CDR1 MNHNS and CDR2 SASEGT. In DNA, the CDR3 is TGTGCCAGCTTCTATGTTCGCTGGGGTGAGCAGTTCTTC. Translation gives CASFYVRWGEQFF.

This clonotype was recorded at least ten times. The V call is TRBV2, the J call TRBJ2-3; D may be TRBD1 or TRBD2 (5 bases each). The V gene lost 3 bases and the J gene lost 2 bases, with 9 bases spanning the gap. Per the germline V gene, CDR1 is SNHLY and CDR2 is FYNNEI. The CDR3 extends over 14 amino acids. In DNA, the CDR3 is TGTGCCAGCAGTGAGGGACGTCACACAGATACGCAGTATTTT. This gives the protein CASSEGRHTDTQYF. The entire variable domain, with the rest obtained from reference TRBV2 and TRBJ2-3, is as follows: EPEVTQTPSHQVTQMGQEVILRCVPISNHLYFYWYRQILGQKVEFLVSFYNNEISEKSEIFDDQFSVERPDGSNFTLKIRSTKLEDSAMYFCASSEGRHTDTQYFGPGTRLTVL.

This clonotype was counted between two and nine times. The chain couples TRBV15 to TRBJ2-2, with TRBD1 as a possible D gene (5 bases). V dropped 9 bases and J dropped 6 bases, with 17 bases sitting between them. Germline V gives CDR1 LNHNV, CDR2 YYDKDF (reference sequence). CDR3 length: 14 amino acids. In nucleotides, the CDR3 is TGTGCCACGTCTGCAGGGTTTGACGCCGGGGAGCTGTTTTTT. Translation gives CATSAGFDAGELFF.

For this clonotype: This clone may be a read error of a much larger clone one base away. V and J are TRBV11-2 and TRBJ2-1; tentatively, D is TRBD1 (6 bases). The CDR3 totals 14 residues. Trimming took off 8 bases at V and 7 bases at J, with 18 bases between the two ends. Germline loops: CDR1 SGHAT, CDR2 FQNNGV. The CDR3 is CASGPHRERNEQFF. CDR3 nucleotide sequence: TGTGCCAGCGGCCCGCACAGGGAACGGAATGAGCAGTTCTTC.

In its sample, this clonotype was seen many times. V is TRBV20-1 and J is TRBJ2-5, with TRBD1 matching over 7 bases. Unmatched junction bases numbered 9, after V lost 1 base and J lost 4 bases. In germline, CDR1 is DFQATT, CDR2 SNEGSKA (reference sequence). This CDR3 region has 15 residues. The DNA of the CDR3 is TGCAGTGCTAGAGTCCCGGGACAGAAAAGAGAGACCCAGTACTTC. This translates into CSARVPGQKRETQYF.

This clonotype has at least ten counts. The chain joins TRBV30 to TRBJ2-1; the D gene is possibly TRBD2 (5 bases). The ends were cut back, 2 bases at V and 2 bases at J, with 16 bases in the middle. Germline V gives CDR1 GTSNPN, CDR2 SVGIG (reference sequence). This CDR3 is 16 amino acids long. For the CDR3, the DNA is TGTGCCTGGAGTCCGAAGCGGCGGGCCCCCTACAATGAGCAGTTCTTC. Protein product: CAWSPKRRAPYNEQFF.

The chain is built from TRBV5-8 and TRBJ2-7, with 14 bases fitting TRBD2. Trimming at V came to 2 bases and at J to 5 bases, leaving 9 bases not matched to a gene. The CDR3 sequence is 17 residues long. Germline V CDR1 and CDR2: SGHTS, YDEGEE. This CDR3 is CASSFFMTSGGANEQYF. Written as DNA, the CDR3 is TGTGCCAGCAGCTTCTTTATGACTAGCGGGGGGGCCAACGAGCAGTACTTC. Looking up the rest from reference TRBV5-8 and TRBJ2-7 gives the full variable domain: EAGVTQSPTHLIKTRGQQATLRCSPISGHTSVYWYQQALGLGLQFLLWYDEGEERNRGNFPPRFSGRQFPNYSSELNVNALELEDSALYLCASSFFMTSGGANEQYFGPGTRLTVT.

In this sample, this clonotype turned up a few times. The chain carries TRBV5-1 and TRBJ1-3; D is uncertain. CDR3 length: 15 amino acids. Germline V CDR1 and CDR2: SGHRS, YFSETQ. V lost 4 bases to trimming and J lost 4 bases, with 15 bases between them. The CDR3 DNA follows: TGCGCCAGCAGCCTTGCCCCATCCAACGGAAACACCATATATTTT. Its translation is CASSLAPSNGNTIYF.

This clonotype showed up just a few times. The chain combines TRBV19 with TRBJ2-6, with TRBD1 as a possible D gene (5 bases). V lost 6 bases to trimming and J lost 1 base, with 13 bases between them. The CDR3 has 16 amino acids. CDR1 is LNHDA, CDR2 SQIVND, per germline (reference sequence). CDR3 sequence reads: CASSRRQGSGANVLTF. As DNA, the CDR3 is TGTGCCAGTAGCAGACGTCAGGGTTCTGGGGCCAACGTCCTGACTTTC.

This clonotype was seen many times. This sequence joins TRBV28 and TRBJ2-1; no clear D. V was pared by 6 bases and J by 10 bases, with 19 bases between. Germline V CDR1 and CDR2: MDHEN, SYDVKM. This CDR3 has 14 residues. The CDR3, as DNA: TGTGCCAGCAGCCCGGTGGGCGACCCCCGCGAGCAGTTCTTC. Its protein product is CASSPVGDPREQFF. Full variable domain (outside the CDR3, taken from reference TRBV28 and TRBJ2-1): DVKVTQSSRYLVKRTGEKVFLECVQDMDHENMFWYRQDPGLGLRLIYFSYDVKMKEKGDIPEGYSVSREKKERFSLILESASTNQTSMYLCASSPVGDPREQFFGPGTRLTVL.

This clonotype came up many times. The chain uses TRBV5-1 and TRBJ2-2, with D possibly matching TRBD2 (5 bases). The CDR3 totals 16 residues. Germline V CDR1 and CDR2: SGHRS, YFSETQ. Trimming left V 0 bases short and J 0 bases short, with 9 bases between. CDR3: CASSLEPGANTGELFF. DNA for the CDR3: TGCGCCAGCAGCTTGGAGCCCGGGGCGAACACCGGGGAGCTGTTTTTT. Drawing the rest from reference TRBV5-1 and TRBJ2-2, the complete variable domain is KAGVTQTPRYLIKTRGQQVTLSCSPISGHRSVSWYQQTPGQGLQFLFEYFSETQRNKGNFPGRFSGRQFSNSRSEMNVSTLELGDSALYLCASSLEPGANTGELFFGEGSRLTVL.

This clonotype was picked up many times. CDR3 coding DNA: TGCAGTACCGATTCTGCCGTTTACACCTTC. Its translation is CSTDSAVYTF. The chain uses TRBV29-1 and TRBJ1-2; D is unresolved. The length of the CDR3 is 10 residues. Per germline, CDR1 SQVTM and CDR2 ANQGSEA.

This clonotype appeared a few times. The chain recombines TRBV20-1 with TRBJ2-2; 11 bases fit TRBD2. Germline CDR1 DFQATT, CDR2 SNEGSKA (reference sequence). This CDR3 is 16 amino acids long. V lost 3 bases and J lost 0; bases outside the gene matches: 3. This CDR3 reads CSARPSGGSNTGELFF. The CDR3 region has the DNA TGCAGTGCTAGGCCTAGCGGGGGGTCGAACACCGGGGAGCTGTTTTTT.

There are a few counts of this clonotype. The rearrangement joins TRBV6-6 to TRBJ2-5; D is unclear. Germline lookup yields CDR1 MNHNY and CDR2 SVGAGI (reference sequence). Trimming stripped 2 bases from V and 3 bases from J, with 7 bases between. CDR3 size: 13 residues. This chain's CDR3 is CASSYGLEETQYF. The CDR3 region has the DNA TGTGCCAGCAGTTACGGCCTAGAAGAGACCCAGTACTTC.

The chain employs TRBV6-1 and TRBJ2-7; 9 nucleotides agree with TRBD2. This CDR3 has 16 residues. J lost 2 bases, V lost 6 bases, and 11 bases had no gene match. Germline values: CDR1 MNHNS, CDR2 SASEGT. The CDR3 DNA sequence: TGTGCCAGCAGCCCCGAGGAAGCGGGGGGCACCTACGAGCAGTACTTC. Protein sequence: CASSPEEAGGTYEQYF.

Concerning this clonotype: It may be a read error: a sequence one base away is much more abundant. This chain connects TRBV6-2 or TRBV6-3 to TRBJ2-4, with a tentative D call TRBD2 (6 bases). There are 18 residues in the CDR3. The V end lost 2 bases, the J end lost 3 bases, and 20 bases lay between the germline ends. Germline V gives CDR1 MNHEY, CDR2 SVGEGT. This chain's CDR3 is CASSYTVGREIGKNIQYF. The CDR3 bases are TGTGCCAGCAGTTACACGGTGGGACGGGAGATTGGCAAAAACATTCAGTACTTC.

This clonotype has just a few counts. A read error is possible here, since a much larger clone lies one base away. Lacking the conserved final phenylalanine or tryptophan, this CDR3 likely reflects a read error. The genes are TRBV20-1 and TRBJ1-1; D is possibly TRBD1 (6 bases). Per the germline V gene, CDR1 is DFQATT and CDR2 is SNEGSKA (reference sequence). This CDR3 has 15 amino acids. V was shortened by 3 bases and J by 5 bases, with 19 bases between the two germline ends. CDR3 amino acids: CSASPDSLKETEAFS. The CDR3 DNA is TGCAGTGCTAGTCCGGACAGTCTAAAAGAGACTGAAGCTTTCTCT.

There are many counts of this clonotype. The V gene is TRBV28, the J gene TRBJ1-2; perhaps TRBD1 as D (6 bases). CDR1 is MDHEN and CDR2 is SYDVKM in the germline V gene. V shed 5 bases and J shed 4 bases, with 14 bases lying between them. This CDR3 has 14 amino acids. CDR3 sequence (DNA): TGTGCCAGCAGTCCTCGGACCAGGGGCTATGGCTACACCTTC. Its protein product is CASSPRTRGYGYTF.